The sequence of this T cell receptor beta chain was determined in a study of T cell repertoires in cytomegalovirus infection. Each CDR3 protein gets one entry after TCRdb re-called the reads with MiXCR. Of roughly 720,000 distinct CDR3 sequences listed, 35% are singletons. Input material: PBMCs. This receptor was obtained from a human donor in good health (CMV status not recorded). Some clones in this sample may be carry-over from other donors' samples.

The CDR3 reads CASSFTRPSYEQYF. CDR3 sequence (DNA): TGTGCCAGCAGCTTCACTCGGCCATCCTACGAGCAGTACTTC. This chain connects TRBV5-5 to TRBJ2-7, with unresolved D. The V gene lost 2 bases and the J gene lost 1 base, with 10 bases spanning the gap. Germline V gives CDR1 SGHKS, CDR2 YYEKEE (reference sequence). The CDR3 covers 14 residues.